This T cell receptor beta chain was captured by sequencing in a study of beta chain features in type 1 diabetes. Investigators reverse transcribed all isolated RNA, so they sequenced expressed TCRB transcripts. Sequencing was performed with immunoSEQ multiplex PCR; in TCRdb, only in-frame clones are kept and a portion is missing. The repertoire holds just under 150,000 clones, with 10% as singletons. V shed 5 bases, J shed 2 bases, and the junction held 3 bases outside the gene matches. CDR1 SGHTA and CDR2 FQGNSA come from the germline V gene. This CDR3 has 14 amino acids. Material: naive CD4+ T cells from blood. The chain couples TRBV7-2 to TRBJ2-3, with 8 positions matching TRBD2. This clonotype was sampled from a man younger than 30 in good health. The CDR3 nucleotides read TGTGCCAGCAGCCCGGGGGGGGTCACAGATACGCAGTATTTT. Translated: CASSPGGVTDTQYF.